This T cell receptor (beta chain) was sequenced during a study of blood T cell repertoires in COVID-19. Background on the study: Researchers got acute and convalescent COVID-19 samples from the United States, Italy and Spain. T cells, B-cell-depleted T cells, or PBMCs supplied cDNA or gDNA.

As originally analysed: Amplification with reference gene primers provided the estimates of nucleated cell counts. Profiled with immunoSEQ multiplex PCR; TCRdb holds only in-frame clones, not every one. The DNA gave D and trimming, while V, J and clone size come from that table. The table has 250,000 to 350,000 clones, around 84% seen once; the top ten hold over 1.3%. CDR3 length: 14 residues. The germline V and J ends were trimmed by 0 bases and 7 bases, with 10 bases remaining between them. From germline, CDR1 is LNHDA and CDR2 SQIVND (reference sequence). What was sequenced was peripheral blood. The clonotype comes from a human donor with COVID-19, enrolled during active disease. The donor label of this sample is uncertain. The V call is TRBV19, the J call TRBJ2-1; D is undetermined. The CDR3 sequence is CASSIESRYNEQFF. The CDR3 DNA sequence: TGTGCCAGTAGTATAGAATCGAGATATAATGAGCAGTTCTTC.